This record looks at one TCR beta chain sequence and its context. The antigen is not known. It was with 60 Vbeta and 13 Jbeta primers that the PCR ran. The assay was immunoSEQ multiplex PCR, and TCRdb's table has in-frame clones only and misses some. The table includes over 100,000 clones, about four fifths detected once. Looked up from germline, CDR1 is LGHNA and CDR2 is YNFKEQ. Between the trimmed V and J ends, which lost 4 bases and 4 bases, there was a span of 24 bases. The CDR3 sequence is 18 residues long. This sample stems from a study of cytomegalovirus exposure and HLA in healthy donors. Overall study results and limits: In the analysis, some V segments, TRBV6-2 and TRBV6-3 included, were excluded as indistinguishable.

Source material: PBMCs. The sequence was obtained from a man aged 25-40 years in good health and CMV-seropositive. V is TRBV4-2 and J is TRBJ2-3; D perhaps matches TRBD2 (6 bases). CDR3 region: CASSLRTTSGGASDTQYF. The CDR3 DNA reads as TGTGCCAGCAGCCTAAGAACAACGTCTGGCGGGGCGTCAGATACGCAGTATTTT.